Following are 20 T cell receptor beta chains from one sample sequenced in a study of Ad26.COV2.S vaccination and SARS-CoV-2 variants. Treatment defined: about 20 received Ad26.COV2.S at low or high dose, single or two shots; roughly five received placebo; per-sample allocation not given. Samples came from day 63 after the first vaccine or placebo injection. The data were produced by immunoSEQ multiplex PCR, yet TCRdb's version contains in-frame clones alone and is incomplete. This table has a few hundred thousand clones, around 87% appearing once. The material was peripheral blood, obtained in a trial of Ad26.COV2.S vaccine versus placebo. These receptors all come from a person aged 18-60 years who received the Ad26.COV2.S COVID-19 vaccine or a placebo.

This chain connects TRBV4-3 to TRBJ1-1; no clear D. V shed 4 bases and J shed 1 base, with 10 bases lying between them. The CDR3 is 14 residues long. The V gene's germline CDR1 is LGHNA and CDR2 YSLEER. CDR3 DNA sequence: TGCGCCAGCAGCCCCGCGGTGCGGAACACTGAAGCTTTCTTT. As protein: CASSPAVRNTEAFF.

The rearrangement links TRBV5-1 to TRBJ2-1; D is uncertain. V was trimmed by 10 bases and J by 6 bases, leaving 14 bases between them. CDR1 and CDR2 (germline): SGHRS, YFSETQ. The CDR3 runs 12 residues. CDR3 amino acids: CASTLGVNEQFF. CDR3 sequence (DNA): TGCGCCTCCACCCTTGGGGTCAATGAGCAGTTCTTC.

V gene TRBV5-1 combines with J gene TRBJ2-1, with 10 bases aligning to TRBD1. The CDR3 spans 16 residues. V trimming: 4 bases; J trimming: 2 bases; junction bases outside the gene matches: 6. Germline V gene data show CDR1 as SGHRS and CDR2 as YFSETQ. CDR3 residues: CASSTGTGETYNEQFF. The CDR3 DNA reads TGCGCCAGCAGCACCGGGACAGGGGAAACCTACAATGAGCAGTTCTTC.

The rearrangement joins TRBV19 to TRBJ1-5; D is unresolved. V was trimmed by 2 bases and J by 3 bases, leaving 8 bases between them. The V gene's germline CDR1 is LNHDA and CDR2 SQIVND (reference sequence). The CDR3 totals 14 residues. The CDR3 DNA reads as TGTGCCAGTAGTATATCTGGGGACAATCAGCCCCAGCATTTT. It encodes CASSISGDNQPQHF.

This clone has more than one count but fewer than ten. The chain is built from TRBV27 and TRBJ2-5; D is ambiguous. The V end was cut by 2 bases, the J end by 0 bases, with 7 bases between. Per germline, CDR1 MNHEY and CDR2 SMNVEV (reference sequence). The CDR3 contains 14 residues. The CDR3 sequence is CASSLTGNQETQYF. Here the CDR3 DNA reads TGTGCCAGCAGTTTAACCGGAAACCAAGAGACCCAGTACTTC.

Note on this clone: In the same sample, other DNA sequences code for this CDR3. The gene calls are TRBV5-1 and TRBJ2-5; the match to TRBD2 covers 10 bases. This CDR3 has 15 amino acids. The ends lost 0 bases at V and 5 bases at J; junction bases unmatched: 4. CDR1 is SGHRS and CDR2 is YFSETQ in the germline V gene. CDR3 nucleotides: TGCGCCAGCAGCTTGGTAGCGGGGGGCCGGGAGACCCAGTACTTC. This translates into CASSLVAGGRETQYF.

The chain joins TRBV7-3 to TRBJ2-3, with D uncertain. V was pared by 5 bases and J by 1 base, with 13 bases between. The CDR3 is 15 residues long. Germline V gives CDR1 SGHTA, CDR2 FQGTGA. The DNA for the CDR3 is TGTGCCAGCAGCCAGTTGTCGGGCCGCACAGATACGCAGTATTTT. Protein product: CASSQLSGRTDTQYF.

The chain couples TRBV4-1 to TRBJ1-1, with D tentatively TRBD1 (5 bases). The CDR3 extends over 17 amino acids. V was pared by 5 bases and J by 0 bases, with 19 bases between. Germline assignment: CDR1 MGHRA and CDR2 YSYEKL. CDR3 in DNA: TGCGCCAGCAGCAAACCAAGCGCCAGGGCGATGAACACTGAAGCTTTCTTT. This gives the protein CASSKPSARAMNTEAFF.

In regard to this clone: The same CDR3 arises from other DNA sequences in this sample as well. The chain joins TRBV18 to TRBJ2-7, with a tentative D call TRBD1 (5 bases). Germline loops: CDR1 KGHSH, CDR2 LQKENI. The CDR3 is 14 amino acids. V was clipped by 0 bases and J by 2 bases, with 8 bases between them. The CDR3, as DNA: TGTGCCAGCTCACCACCCAGGGATACCTACGAGCAGTACTTC. Translated, it gives CASSPPRDTYEQYF.

The gene calls are TRBV21-1 and TRBJ2-5; the D segment call TRBD2 is taken from the table without a DNA check. TRBV21-1 is a pseudogene. The CDR3 loop spans 11 amino acids. CDR3 amino acids: CASNNKETQYF. The DNA of the CDR3 is TGTGCCAGCAATAATAAAGAGACCCAGTACTTC.

Turning to this clone: The junction differs from germline at one of its ends, possibly a read error. V and J are TRBV7-6 and TRBJ2-7, with 7 bases lining up with TRBD1. There are 14 residues in the CDR3. In germline, CDR1 is SGHVS, CDR2 FNYEAQ. The CDR3 region has the DNA TGTGTCAGCAGCTTATCAGGGGGAACCTACGAGCAGTACTTC. Protein sequence: CVSSLSGGTYEQYF.

The chain is built from TRBV30 and TRBJ2-7, with D uncertain. Trimming stripped 2 bases from V and 1 base from J, with 6 bases between. This CDR3 spans 12 amino acids. Looked up from germline, CDR1 is GTSNPN and CDR2 is SVGIG (reference sequence). The CDR3 is CAWSFASYEQYF. The CDR3 nucleotides are TGTGCCTGGAGTTTCGCATCCTACGAGCAGTACTTC.

The rearrangement joins TRBV12-3 or TRBV12-4 to TRBJ1-3, with TRBD1 identical over 7 bases. CDR3 size: 13 residues. Trimming took 7 bases from V and 4 from J; bases not matched to a gene: 4. The DNA for the CDR3 is TGTGCCAGCACACTACAGGGGGGAAACACCATATATTTT. It encodes CASTLQGGNTIYF.

This rearrangement joins TRBV11-1 to TRBJ1-1; D is uncertain. The V and J ends lost 1 base and 6 bases respectively, with 12 bases between them. The CDR3 consists of 14 residues. The germline V gene encodes CDR1 SGHAT and CDR2 FQDESV (reference sequence). CDR3 loop: CASSLGRVISEAFF. The CDR3 DNA follows: TGTGCCAGCAGCTTAGGGCGAGTAATTTCTGAAGCTTTCTTT.

V and J are TRBV7-9 and TRBJ2-2, with 8 bases aligning to TRBD2. V was clipped by 4 bases and J by 6 bases; unmatched bases: 19. CDR3 size: 19 residues. Germline CDR1 and CDR2: SEHNR and FQNEAQ (reference sequence). Written as DNA, the CDR3 is TGTGCCAGCAGCTCCCACGGGGGGGGTCGGACATTGTATGCCGGGGAGCTGTTTTTT. Protein: CASSSHGGGRTLYAGELFF.

To note about this clone: At the DNA level, this CDR3 is encoded by other sequences in the same sample as well. This chain links TRBV28 with TRBJ1-3; no reliable D call. This CDR3 spans 13 amino acids. V was trimmed by 6 bases and J by 0 bases, leaving 6 bases between them. Germline assignment: CDR1 MDHEN and CDR2 SYDVKM. CDR3 residues: CASRDSSGNTIYF. For the CDR3, the DNA is TGTGCCAGCAGGGACTCCTCTGGAAACACCATATATTTT.

The chain combines TRBV5-1 with TRBJ2-5, with 9 bases aligning to TRBD1. The germline V gene encodes CDR1 SGHRS and CDR2 YFSETQ. V lost 6 bases and J lost 4; bases outside the gene matches: 7. CDR3 length equals 14 residues. The CDR3 DNA sequence: TGCGCCAGCAAACCGGGACAGGGTCGAGAGACCCAGTACTTC. Translation: CASKPGQGRETQYF.

The sample holds a few counts of this clone. The genes are TRBV29-1 and TRBJ2-7; 9 bases map to TRBD1. V lost 2 bases and J lost 3; bases outside the gene matches: 11. This CDR3 comprises 16 residues. CDR1 SQVTM and CDR2 ANQGSEA come from the germline V gene. The CDR3 DNA follows: TGCAGCGTTGAAATCCCGGGACAGGGCCGACTCTACGAGCAGTACTTC. Protein product: CSVEIPGQGRLYEQYF.

This chain connects TRBV19 to TRBJ1-1; a weak D match, TRBD1 (5 bases). This CDR3 contains 13 residues. V shed 7 bases and J shed 6 bases, with 15 bases lying between them. Germline V gene data show CDR1 as LNHDA and CDR2 as SQIVND (reference sequence). Written as DNA, the CDR3 is TGTGCCAGTACCGACAGACCTGGGTCTGAAGCTTTCTTT. Translating it yields CASTDRPGSEAFF.

The chain joins TRBV5-6 to TRBJ1-1; 8 bases match TRBD1. The CDR3 runs 15 residues. Germline V gene lookup returns CDR1 SGHDT and CDR2 YYEEEE. The V and J ends lost 3 bases and 6 bases, in that order; junction bases with no gene match: 10. For the CDR3, the DNA is TGTGCCAGCAGCTACCTACAGGGGACAGGCGCTGAAGCTTTCTTT. This codes for CASSYLQGTGAEAFF.